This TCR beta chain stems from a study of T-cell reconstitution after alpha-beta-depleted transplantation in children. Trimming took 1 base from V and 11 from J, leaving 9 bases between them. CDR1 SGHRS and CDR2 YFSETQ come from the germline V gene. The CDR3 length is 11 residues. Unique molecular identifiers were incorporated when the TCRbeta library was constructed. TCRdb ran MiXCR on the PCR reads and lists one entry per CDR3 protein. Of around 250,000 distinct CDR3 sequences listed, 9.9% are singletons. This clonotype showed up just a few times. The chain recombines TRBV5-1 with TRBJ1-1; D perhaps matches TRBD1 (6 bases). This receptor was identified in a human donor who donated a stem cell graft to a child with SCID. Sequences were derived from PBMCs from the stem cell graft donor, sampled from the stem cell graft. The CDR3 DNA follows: TGCGCCAGCAGCTTGACAGGGCAGGCTTTCTTT. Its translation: CASSLTGQAFF.